This T cell receptor beta chain derives from a study of metastatic and nonmetastatic thyroid tumors (dated by TCRdb to about 2020). The study in broad terms: For patients with malignant and with benign thyroid disease, the researchers compared repertoires between peripheral blood samples and tumor or nodule tissue samples. Results the study describes overall, beyond this receptor: In both blood and tumor samples, TCR beta diversity was reported to be significantly higher in malignant tumors than in benign nodules.

Before undergoing thyroid surgery, none of the patients had been given any kind of treatment. Using T-cell receptor beta sequencing, the researchers looked back retrospectively at clinical samples from patients, gathered between about 2011 and 2018. Libraries came from PCR. The listed sequencing device is Illumina HiSeq 4000. High-throughput sequencing was used to profile the CDR3 region of the TCR beta-chain in every patient. In the authors' own workflow: A classifier to discriminate distant-metastatic papillary thyroid cancer patients was built from CDR3 differences across clinicopathological groups. The Shannon index was used to assess repertoire diversity, and the Morisita-Horn index was used to assess tumor-blood repertoire similarity. TCRdb trimmed public reads at Q25 via fastp, called clones via MiXCR and kept in-frame beta chains. TCRdb assigned the V and J calls; the authors' analysis was not used. This sample has approximately 35,000 clones in its table, and roughly 22% of those were observed once. Clones ranked in the top ten supply less than 4% of the sample.

This clone was counted at least ten times. Its antigen remains undetermined. Qualities for individual bases were not recorded, and no much larger clone is one base off. At the junction V is shortened by 4 bases and J by 2 bases, with 7 bases in between. Including cysteine and phenylalanine, the CDR3 has 13 amino acids. The sequence is cut down to CDR3 DNA, 39 bases in frame from base 1. The germline V gene supplies CDR1 SGHRS and CDR2 YFSETQ. Sequencing used tumor tissue. This TCR was recovered from a male donor with papillary thyroid cancer or a benign thyroid nodule (not recorded which). Some clones in this sample may be carry-over from other donors' samples. Here the chain combines TRBV5-1 and TRBJ1-5; no D gene is confidently identified. CDR3 reads: CASSPAGNQPQHF. The nucleotide sequence reads TGCGCCAGCAGCCCGGCGGGCAATCAGCCCCAGCATTTT.